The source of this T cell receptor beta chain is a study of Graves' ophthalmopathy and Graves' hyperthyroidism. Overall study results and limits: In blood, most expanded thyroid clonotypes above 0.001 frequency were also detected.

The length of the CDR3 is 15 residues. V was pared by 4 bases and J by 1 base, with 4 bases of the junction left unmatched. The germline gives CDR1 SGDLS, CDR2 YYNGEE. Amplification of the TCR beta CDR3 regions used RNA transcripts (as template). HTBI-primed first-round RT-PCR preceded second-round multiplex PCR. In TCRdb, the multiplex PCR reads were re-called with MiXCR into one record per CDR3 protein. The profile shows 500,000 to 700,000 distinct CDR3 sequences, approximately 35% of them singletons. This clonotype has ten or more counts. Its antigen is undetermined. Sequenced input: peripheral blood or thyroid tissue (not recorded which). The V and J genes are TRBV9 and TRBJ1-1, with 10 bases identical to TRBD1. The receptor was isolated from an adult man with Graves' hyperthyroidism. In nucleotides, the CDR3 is TGTGCCAGCAGCCCTCGGACAGGGGGGAACACTGAAGCTTTCTTT. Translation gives CASSPRTGGNTEAFF.